Listed below are T cell receptor beta chains from one sample, sequenced in a study of blood T cell repertoires in COVID-19. Sequenced by immunoSEQ multiplex PCR; TCRdb stores in-frame clones only, minus some. The data show approximately 300,000 clones, around four fifths seen once. Input material: peripheral blood. Every receptor here comes from a woman aged 45 to 65 with acute or convalescent COVID-19. Both conserved end residues are part of each CDR3. Each record gives: CDR3 protein, CDR3 DNA, J gene, D gene, clone size, V gene. D genes are given only for firm matches. For some rows the clone size is stated as once, few or many, or as a class when expanded; others skip it.

CASSPRADGYTF	TGTGCCAGCAGCCCCAGGGCGGATGGCTACACCTTC	TRBJ1-2	NA	NA	TRBV6-5
CASSYTGTYGYTF	TGTGCCAGCTCCTACACAGGGACCTATGGCTACACCTTC	TRBJ1-2	NA	NA	TRBV18
CAWSNPGISSYEQYF	TGTGCCTGGAGTAACCCGGGGATTAGCTCCTACGAGCAGTACTTC	TRBJ2-7	NA	NA	TRBV30
CASIRGTADTEAFF	TGTGCCAGCATCCGAGGGACAGCCGACACTGAAGCTTTCTTT	TRBJ1-1	TRBD1	NA	TRBV7-9
CASSPTQNTEAFF	TGTGCCAGCTCACCTACACAGAACACTGAAGCTTTCTTT	TRBJ1-1	NA	NA	TRBV18
CASSERGSYGYTF	TGTGCCAGCAGTGAACGGGGGTCCTATGGCTACACCTTC	TRBJ1-2	NA	NA	TRBV25-1
CASSAGDYQPQHF	TGTGCCAGCAGTGCCGGGGACTATCAGCCCCAGCACTTT	TRBJ1-5	NA	NA	TRBV2
CASSYSRDYNEQFF	TGTGCCAGCAGTTACTCGCGGGACTACAATGAGCAGTTCTTC	TRBJ2-1	NA	NA	TRBV6-5
CSVGGQALGGYTF	TGCAGCGTTGGAGGACAGGCCTTGGGCGGCTACACCTTC	TRBJ1-2	TRBD1	NA	TRBV29-1
CASTDYEKLFF	TGTGCCAGCACTGACTACGAAAAACTGTTTTTT	TRBJ1-4	NA	NA	TRBV11-2
CSVEGAQREGRNTGELFF	TGCAGCGTTGAAGGGGCCCAGCGGGAGGGCCGGAACACCGGGGAGCTGTTTTTT	TRBJ2-2	TRBD2	few	TRBV29-1
CASSSRGRGNQPQHF	TGTGCCAGCAGCTCCCGGGGGAGGGGCAATCAGCCCCAGCATTTT	TRBJ1-5	NA	few	TRBV5-8
CASSPRGSTYNSPLHF	TGTGCCAGCAGCCCCAGGGGATCGACCTATAATTCACCCCTCCACTTT	TRBJ1-6	NA	NA	TRBV7-2
CASSTTGNYGYTF	TGTGCCAGCAGCACGACAGGAAACTATGGCTACACCTTC	TRBJ1-2	NA	once	TRBV11-2
CASSFERERGNEQFF	TGTGCCAGCAGCTTCGAGCGGGAGAGGGGGAATGAGCAGTTCTTC	TRBJ2-1	TRBD2	once	TRBV5-4
CAWRDLGEGQPQHF	TGTGCCTGGAGGGACCTAGGAGAGGGTCAGCCCCAGCATTTT	TRBJ1-5	NA	NA	TRBV30
CASAEGTGGIGELFF	TGTGCCAGCGCCGAGGGGACAGGGGGCATCGGGGAGCTGTTTTTT	TRBJ2-2	TRBD1	NA	TRBV7-9
CASIERGGYGYTF	TGTGCCAGCATAGAGAGGGGAGGGTATGGCTACACCTTC	TRBJ1-2	NA	NA	TRBV6-6
CASSLKRGDQETQYF	TGTGCCAGCAGCTTGAAGCGGGGGGACCAAGAGACCCAGTACTTC	TRBJ2-5	TRBD2	NA	TRBV5-4
CASSRPRGQSYEQYF	TGTGCCAGCAGCCGCCCGCGGGGGCAGTCCTACGAGCAGTACTTC	TRBJ2-7	NA	NA	TRBV5-4
CASSIDRTDTQYF	TGCGCCAGCAGCATAGACAGGACAGATACGCAGTATTTT	TRBJ2-3	NA	NA	TRBV5-1
CASRDRGNYGYTF	TGTGCCAGCAGGGACAGGGGCAACTATGGCTACACCTTC	TRBJ1-2	TRBD1	few	TRBV12-3/TRBV12-4
CASSPTGLVKNEQFF	TGCGCCAGCAGCCCAACGGGACTAGTGAAGAATGAGCAGTTCTTC	TRBJ2-1	TRBD2	NA	TRBV5-1
CASSLQGGGYTF	TGTGCCAGCAGTTTACAGGGCGGTGGCTACACCTTC	TRBJ1-2	NA	NA	TRBV6-5
CATSETGRETQYF	TGTGCCACCAGTGAGACAGGGCGAGAGACCCAGTACTTC	TRBJ2-5	TRBD1	NA	TRBV24-1
CASSAVTTNEKLFF	TGTGCCAGCAGTGCGGTCACAACTAATGAAAAACTGTTTTTT	TRBJ1-4	NA	NA	TRBV2
CASSQGGTEAFF	TGTGCCAGCAGTCAGGGGGGCACTGAAGCTTTCTTT	TRBJ1-1	TRBD1	NA	TRBV3-1/TRBV3-2
CASSSRGINEQFF	TGTGCCAGCAGCTCCCGGGGTATTAATGAGCAGTTCTTC	TRBJ2-1	NA	few	TRBV7-7
CASSPTLAGGGDTQYF	TGTGCCAGCAGCCCGACCCTAGCGGGAGGGGGGGATACGCAGTATTTT	TRBJ2-3	TRBD2	NA	TRBV4-2
CASSMRETQYF	TGTGCCAGTAGTATGCGAGAGACCCAGTACTTC	TRBJ2-5	NA	NA	TRBV19
CASRGTDSNQPQHF	TGTGCCAGCAGGGGGACAGATAGCAATCAGCCCCAGCATTTT	TRBJ1-5	TRBD1	NA	TRBV6-5
CAVTGGNGTSGEQETQYF	TGTGCCGTAACAGGGGGCAACGGGACTAGCGGTGAACAAGAGACCCAGTACTTC	TRBJ2-5	TRBD2	NA	TRBV10-3
CASSDLAGGYTF	TGCGCCAGCAGTGACTTGGCCGGGGGCTACACCTTC	TRBJ1-2	NA	NA	TRBV10-1
CASRVSGGADTQYF	TGTGCCAGCAGAGTTAGCGGGGGGGCAGATACGCAGTATTTT	TRBJ2-3	TRBD2	NA	TRBV2
CASSLGGTIGKVLTF	TGTGCCAGCAGCTTAGGAGGCACTATTGGCAAGGTCCTGACTTTC	TRBJ2-6	NA	NA	TRBV7-9
CASSLDSTYGYTF	TGTGCCAGCAGCTTAGACAGCACATATGGCTACACCTTC	TRBJ1-2	NA	NA	TRBV7-2
CASSVTSGSSDEQFF	TGTGCCAGCAGCGTCACTAGCGGGAGTTCCGATGAGCAGTTCTTC	TRBJ2-1	TRBD2	NA	TRBV6-5
CASSRRGNQPQHF	TGTGCCAGCAGCCGCAGAGGGAATCAGCCCCAGCATTTT	TRBJ1-5	NA	NA	TRBV27
CASSLGGQGDKTQYF	TGCGCCAGCAGCCTGGGCGGGCAGGGGGATAAGACCCAGTACTTC	TRBJ2-5	TRBD1	once	TRBV5-1
CAITSRGDEQYF	TGTGCCATCACGTCCCGGGGGGACGAGCAGTACTTC	TRBJ2-7	TRBD2	NA	TRBV10-3
CASSLTQGSTEAFF	TGTGCCAGCAGCCTGACGCAGGGGAGCACTGAAGCTTTCTTT	TRBJ1-1	NA	NA	TRBV5-5
CAISEHQSGVSNYGYTF	TGTGCCATCAGTGAACACCAATCAGGGGTATCGAACTATGGCTACACCTTC	TRBJ1-2	NA	once	TRBV10-3
CASRGSSYEQFF	TGTGCCAGCAGAGGTAGCTCGTATGAGCAGTTCTTC	TRBJ2-1	NA	NA	TRBV6-5
CASSPGASGSSRTDTQYF	TGTGCCAGCAGCCCCGGGGCTAGCGGGAGTAGTCGGACAGATACGCAGTATTTT	TRBJ2-3	TRBD2	NA	TRBV11-2
CASSDSRDGWTHNQPQHF	TGTGCCAGCAGTGACTCGAGAGACGGCTGGACTCATAATCAGCCCCAGCATTTT	TRBJ1-5	NA	NA	TRBV6-4
CASSSDRVIETQYF	TGTGCCAGCAGCTCGGACAGGGTAATTGAGACCCAGTACTTC	TRBJ2-5	TRBD1	NA	TRBV11-2
CASMKGYSGELFF	TGTGCCAGCATGAAGGGGTACAGCGGGGAGCTGTTTTTT	TRBJ2-2	NA	NA	TRBV6-5
CASSPKGIIYNEQFF	TGTGCCAGCAGCCCGAAGGGGATCATCTACAATGAGCAGTTCTTC	TRBJ2-1	NA	NA	TRBV9
CASSPRREAEAFF	TGTGCCAGCTCACCACGGAGGGAGGCTGAAGCTTTCTTT	TRBJ1-1	NA	NA	TRBV18
CASSQRLAGGQGANVLTF	TGTGCCAGCAGCCAAAGACTAGCGGGGGGGCAAGGGGCCAACGTCCTGACTTTC	TRBJ2-6	TRBD2	NA	TRBV7-2
CASSKTRGGGSPLHF	TGTGCCAGCAGTAAGACCAGGGGAGGGGGTTCACCCCTCCACTTT	TRBJ1-6	NA	NA	TRBV2
CASSYTQQPGGPQHF	TGTGCCAGCAGTTACACCCAGCAACCGGGGGGACCCCAGCATTTT	TRBJ1-5	NA	once	TRBV6-5
CASTRQGLSGNTIYF	TGTGCCAGCACTAGACAGGGCCTCTCTGGAAACACCATATATTTT	TRBJ1-3	TRBD1	NA	TRBV11-2
CASSQRTSPYEQYF	TGTGCCAGCAGCCAAAGGACTAGCCCCTACGAGCAGTACTTC	TRBJ2-7	TRBD2	NA	TRBV3-1/TRBV3-2
CASSRDRPSSGNTIYF	TGTGCCAGCAGCCGGGACAGGCCATCTAGTGGAAACACCATATATTTT	TRBJ1-3	TRBD1	NA	TRBV7-8